This TCR beta chain was documented in a study of blood T cell repertoires in COVID-19. On the study more broadly: T cells, B-cell-depleted T cells, or PBMCs supplied cDNA or gDNA.

Original processing notes: For nucleated cells, counts were estimated from reference gene primer amplification. Produced via immunoSEQ multiplex PCR; TCRdb's table is partial and in-frame only. Clone size and V and J calls were adopted from that table, with D and trimming inferred from the DNA. There are under 200,000 clones in the sample; approximately 86% occur only once, and about a sixth lies in the top ten. This clone has a handful of counts. J was trimmed by 4 bases and V by 1 base; bases with no gene match: 6. The germline gives CDR1 SQVTM, CDR2 ANQGSEA. CDR3 length equals 14 residues. The sequence was collected from a man between 60 and 75 years old who had recovered from COVID-19. The source material was PBMCs or T cells enriched from blood (not recorded which). The V call is TRBV29-1, the J call TRBJ1-2; 7 positions match TRBD1. CDR3 loop: CSVEAGQIGYGYTF. The CDR3 DNA reads as TGCAGCGTTGAAGCGGGACAGATAGGCTATGGCTACACCTTC.